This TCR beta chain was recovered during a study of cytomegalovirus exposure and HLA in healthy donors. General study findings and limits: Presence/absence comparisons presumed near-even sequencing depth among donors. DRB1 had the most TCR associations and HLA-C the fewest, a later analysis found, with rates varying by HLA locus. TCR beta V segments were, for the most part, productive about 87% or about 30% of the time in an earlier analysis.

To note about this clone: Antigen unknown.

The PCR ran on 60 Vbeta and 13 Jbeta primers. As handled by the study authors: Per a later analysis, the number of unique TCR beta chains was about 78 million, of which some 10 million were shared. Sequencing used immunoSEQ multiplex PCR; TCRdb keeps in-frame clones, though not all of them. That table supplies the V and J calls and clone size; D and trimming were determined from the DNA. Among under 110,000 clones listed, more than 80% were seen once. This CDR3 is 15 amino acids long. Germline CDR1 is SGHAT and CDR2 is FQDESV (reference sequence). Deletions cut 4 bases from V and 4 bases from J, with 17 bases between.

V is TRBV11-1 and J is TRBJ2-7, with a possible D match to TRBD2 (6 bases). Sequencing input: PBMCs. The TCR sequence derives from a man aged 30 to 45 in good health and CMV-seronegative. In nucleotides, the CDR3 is TGTGCCAGCAGCTCGTGGAGGGGTAGCGTGTACGAGCAGTACTTC. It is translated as CASSSWRGSVYEQYF.